Sequencing of this T cell receptor (beta chain) was carried out in a study of technical replicates of blood from several donors. This table comes from immunoSEQ multiplex PCR, and its TCRdb copy is limited to in-frame clones, with some not included. The table includes 76,000 or so clones, about 91% detected once. A single count supports this clone. The CDR3 totals 14 residues. Germline V gene data show CDR1 as SGHRS and CDR2 as YFSETQ. V was trimmed by 4 bases and J by 4 bases, leaving 14 bases between them. The source is a human donor in good health. The rearrangement uses TRBV5-1 and TRBJ2-5, with D perhaps TRBD2 (7 bases). The sequenced sample was T cells isolated from PBMCs. CDR3 sequence (DNA): TGCGCCAGCAGCGCTGGCGGGGGCAGAGAGACCCAGTACTTC. Translation: CASSAGGGRETQYF.